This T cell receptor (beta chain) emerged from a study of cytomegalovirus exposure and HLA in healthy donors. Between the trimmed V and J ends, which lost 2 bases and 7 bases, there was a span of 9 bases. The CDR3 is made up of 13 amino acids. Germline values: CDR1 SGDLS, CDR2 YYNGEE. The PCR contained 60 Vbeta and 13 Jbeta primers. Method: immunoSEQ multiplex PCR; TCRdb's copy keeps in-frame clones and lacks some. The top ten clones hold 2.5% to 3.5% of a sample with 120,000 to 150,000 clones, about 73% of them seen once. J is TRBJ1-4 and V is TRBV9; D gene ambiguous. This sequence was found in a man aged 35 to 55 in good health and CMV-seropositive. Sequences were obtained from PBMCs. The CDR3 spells CASSVSSGEKLFF. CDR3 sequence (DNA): TGTGCCAGCAGCGTTTCGAGTGGTGAAAAACTGTTTTTT.